What follows is one T cell receptor (beta chain) and its context. The clone's antigen remains unknown. Base qualities are not recorded, but no much larger clone differs from it by a single base. The cohort was made up of approximately 670 healthy bone marrow donors. At the time of sampling, all cohort members were nominally healthy, though unrecorded immune exposures were likely present. The donor was CMV seronegative and was included in the group of about 400 seronegative cohort members. A peripheral blood sample was provided by each donor, and peripheral blood mononuclear cells were used for TCR beta sequencing. Genomic DNA extraction from the blood cell samples was performed with the Qiagen DNeasy Blood Extraction Kit. The sample is drawn from a study of cytomegalovirus exposure and HLA in healthy donors (dated by TCRdb to the late 2010s). Study-level background: In an earlier analysis of approximately 500 of the donors, 250 to 350 Gb of sequence data and 117 million unique TCR beta sequences from about 180 million T cells were reported. Among 300 to 500 genotyped donors of the cohort, an average of roughly 230,000 unique TCR beta nucleotide sequences was sequenced per donor, of which about 18% were non-productive. The study was designed to test whether signatures of past pathogen exposure could be identified by cataloging public T cell receptors. HLA typing included class I and class II loci at four-digit resolution. The T cell repertoires of around 670 subjects were profiled by immunosequencing and related to cytomegalovirus serostatus. The genetic ancestry cluster associated with self-reported Caucasian donors included 70% to 85% of the approximately 430 genotyped donors. In a later analysis, previously published TCR beta repertoires from more than 500 donors were re-analyzed and high-resolution HLA genotyping was added so that TCR occurrence patterns could be studied. An earlier analysis of several hundred of the donors used high-throughput TCR beta sequencing to judge whether each TCR beta V gene segment behaved as functional or pseudogenic. In a later genetic analysis, genome-wide SNP genotypes for about 55% of the 666 donors were used, and that subset was treated as a discovery cohort. The study combined high-throughput TCR immunosequencing, statistical association of individual TCRs with disease status, and machine learning to predict cytomegalovirus infection status. A separate validation cohort of roughly 110 different subjects was used in addition to the 666-subject first cohort. Rather than drawing on any new phenotypic data, the later analysis identified candidate immune exposures from TCR beta sequences and the way those sequences occurred across donors. Typing coverage varied by locus: roughly 629-640 donors for A, B, C, DRB1 and DQB1; 522 for DQA1; some 610 for DPA1; approximately 490 for DPB1. An early release covering just under 650 HLA-typed donors comprised about 300 gigabases of sequencing data and about 90 million unique TCR sequences. Because of strong linkage in the cohort, roughly five DR-DQ haplotypes were treated as single units for association and clustering. All discovery cohort repertoires had been generated on a single sequencing platform. Donor age, sex, ethnicity and CMV serostatus were compiled alongside the repertoire data.

Library generation was performed with the immunoSEQ multiplex PCR assay. For the multiplex PCR, a mixture combining 60 forward primers for TCR Vbeta segments and 13 reverse primers for TCR Jbeta segments was used. Amplification of the CDR3 region of rearranged TCR beta genes was performed with a multiplex PCR assay on genomic DNA. The amplified TCR beta libraries were sequenced on the Illumina HiSeq System as 87-base-pair reads. Processing in the source paper ran as follows. Across the 500 to 850 repertoires, a later analysis counted approximately 75 million unique TCR beta chains, 9 million to 14 million of which were shared by at least two donors. Raw reads were error-corrected and collapsed into unique sequences with a nearest-neighbor algorithm that merged closely related sequences to remove PCR and sequencing errors. CDR3 sequences were aligned to IMGT reference sequences to assign V, D and J gene segments. Each retained sequence needed at least a six-nucleotide match to both a V gene segment and a J gene segment. A rearrangement counted as productive if the CDR3 had no stop codons and remained in frame with V and J, and every other rearrangement counted as non-productive. CDR3 was defined by IMGT convention, running from the second conserved V-encoded cysteine to the conserved J-encoded phenylalanine. In an earlier analysis of 500 to 650 of the donors, sequences lacking an unambiguous match to a single V gene segment were excluded. In an earlier analysis of a few hundred of the donors, V segments were called functional above 56.7% productive rearrangements and were called segregating when the between-donor standard deviation exceeded 5%. A statistical classification framework was built to diagnose cytomegalovirus status from the catalog of TCR beta chain sequences. V and J gene assignment, in a later analysis, came from comparing TCR nucleotide sequences with IMGT/GENE-DB human TR gene sequences. A later analysis assigned CDR3 sequences and most-parsimonious VDJ recombination scenarios with the TCRdist pipeline. In a later analysis, every TCR beta chain was defined by the combination of its CDR3 amino acid sequence and its V-gene family, and reads without a unique V-gene family were dropped. To address suspected cross-contamination and a sequencing artifact, a later analysis removed approximately 590 highly shared, low-generation-probability nucleotide sequences. A later analysis calculated a clonal expansion index for each public chain from normalized within-repertoire ranks of inferred template counts. In a later analysis, generation probabilities were computed with a VDJ recombination model fitted to out-of-frame rearrangements, and the resulting probabilities were checked against IGoR. In a later analysis, TCR-TCR, TCR-HLA and TCR-CMV co-occurrence was scored with hypergeometric tests, and a repertoire-size bias correction was applied to TCR pairs. To estimate false discovery rates, a later analysis permuted the HLA or CMV assignments 20 times. In a later analysis, co-occurring TCRs were grouped with DBSCAN, and TCRdist sequence similarity was added when clustering was performed within HLA-allele-positive subsets. Repertoires with fewer than 30,000 or more than 120,000 public chains were left out of co-occurrence clustering, as were roughly five repertoires with anomalous nucleotide sharing. Held by TCRdb, this immuneACCESS table contains in-frame sequences only and omits some clones. Under half of the omission traces to an unresolved V gene where checked; the cause of the rest is unknown. That table supplies the V and J calls and clone size; D and trimming were determined from the DNA. The sample table records about 160,000 clones; around 88% of these occur just once. 0.85% of the sample comes from the top ten.

Findings and caveats that apply to the study as a whole: At a false discovery rate of 0.05, a later analysis linked some 17,000 TCR beta sequences to specific HLA alleles. The sequencing pipeline was judged likely to have produced a cluster of highly shared sequence variants as a technical artifact. Because counts were too low, seventeen rarely observed V segments, including chromosome 9 orphons, were excluded from the earlier analysis of some 590 of the donors. In vitro tests confirmed that a few of the cytomegalovirus-associated TCR beta chains recognize cytomegalovirus antigens. CMV serostatus was the only immune exposure information available for the cohort. In a later analysis, TCR association rates were found to vary across HLA loci, with the most associated TCRs seen for DRB1 alleles and the fewest for HLA-C alleles. Linkage disequilibrium might explain the correlated functional status among segregating V segments, but an unknown experimental factor could not be ruled out. Most TCR sequences were seen in very few donors, while some public TCRs were found in many individuals. Several of the top co-occurrence clusters appeared to be linked to parvovirus B19, influenza, CMV and Epstein-Barr virus, according to a later analysis. Cytomegalovirus status was reported to be diagnosed by the classifier with high specificity and sensitivity in both the original and validation cohorts. Assigning TCR associations to individual alleles was difficult when HLA alleles, especially DR and DQ, strongly co-occurred. A further reported finding was that TCR beta sequences accurately predicted the HLA-A and HLA-B alleles for most subjects in the first cohort. Sequencing depth was assumed to be roughly uniform across donors in the presence/absence analyses, though that assumption may not hold. According to a later genetic analysis, donors in an Asian-associated ancestry cluster had fewer N-insertions in productive TCRs than the approximately 700-donor mean. A later analysis found that HLA-associated TCR beta chains were more clonally expanded and had lower generation probabilities than equally common non-associated chains. In a later analysis, most CMV-associated TCR beta chains were found to appear HLA-restricted, with HLA associations seemingly driven largely by CMV exposure. In this cohort, only TCR beta chains were sequenced, and detectable features were limited by the absence of alpha or paired-chain data. Because HLA typing was missing for some donors at each locus, association tests included only the typed subset. A total of 150 or so TCR beta chains were listed by the study as associated with cytomegalovirus. Some IMGT-functional V segments, including TRBV6-2 and TRBV6-3, could not be distinguished by the 87-base-pair reads and were therefore excluded. The authors suggested that the approach could potentially be generalized to other disease states and immunological phenotypes. In a later genetic analysis, a missense DCLRE1C variant was associated with V-gene and J-gene trimming of TCR beta chains, and the association was replicated in an independent cohort. Broadly in line with IMGT annotations, most TCR beta V segments showed up in productive rearrangements about 87% or about 30% of the time in an earlier analysis of several hundred of the donors.

Counted from cysteine to phenylalanine, this CDR3 has 14 amino acids. CDR3 DNA is the only sequence kept; it has 42 bases, read in frame from the first base. Trimming costs V 2 bases and J 1 base, and their ends lie 9 bases apart. According to the germline V gene, CDR1 reads SGHRS and CDR2 reads YFSETQ. Sample: PBMCs. The clonotype was recovered from a woman aged 30 to 39 in good health and CMV-seronegative. The sequence links TRBV5-1 to TRBJ1-1; a weak D assignment points to TRBD1 (6 bases agree). The DNA sequence is TGCGCCAGCAGCTTAAGACAGGCGAACACTGAAGCTTTCTTT. The translation is CASSLRQANTEAFF.